The subject of this entry is one TCR beta chain. This sample is part of a study of shared T cell receptors in the human thymus. V was pared by 0 bases and J by 2 bases, with 11 bases between. Germline V lookup: CDR1 LGHNA, CDR2 YSLEER. The CDR3 covers 15 residues. Profiling relied on immunoSEQ multiplex PCR, and the TCRdb table lists in-frame clones only, not all of them. The top ten clones hold approximately 0.013% of a sample with hundreds of thousands of clones, roughly 74% of them seen once. These sequences were also reported in another study, on human thymus T cells.

The sequence derives from a boy younger than two with a congenital heart defect. The gene calls are TRBV4-3 and TRBJ2-7; possible D gene TRBD1, 6 bases. Sequencing input: thymocytes. CDR3 DNA: TGCGCCAGCAGCCAAGAGGGTAGGACAGCCTACGAGCAGTACTTC. Amino acids: CASSQEGRTAYEQYF.